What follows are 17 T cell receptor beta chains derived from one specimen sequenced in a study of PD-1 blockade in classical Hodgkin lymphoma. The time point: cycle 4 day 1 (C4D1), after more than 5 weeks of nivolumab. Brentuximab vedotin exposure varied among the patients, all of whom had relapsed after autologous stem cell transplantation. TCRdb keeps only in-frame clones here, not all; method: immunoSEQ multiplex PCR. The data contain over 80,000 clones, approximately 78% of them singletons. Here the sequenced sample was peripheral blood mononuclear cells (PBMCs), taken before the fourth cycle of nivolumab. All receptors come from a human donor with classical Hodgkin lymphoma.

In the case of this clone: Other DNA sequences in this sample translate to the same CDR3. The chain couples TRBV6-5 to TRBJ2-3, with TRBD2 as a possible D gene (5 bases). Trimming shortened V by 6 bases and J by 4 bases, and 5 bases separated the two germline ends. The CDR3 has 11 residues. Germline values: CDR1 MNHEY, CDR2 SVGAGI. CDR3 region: CASRGADTQYF. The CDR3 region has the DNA TGTGCCAGCAGGGGAGCAGATACGCAGTATTTT.

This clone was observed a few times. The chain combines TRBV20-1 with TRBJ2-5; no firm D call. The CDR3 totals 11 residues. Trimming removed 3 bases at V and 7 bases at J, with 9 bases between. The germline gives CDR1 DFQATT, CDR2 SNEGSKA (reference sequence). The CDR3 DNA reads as TGCAGTGCTAGGGCGCCGGGGACCCAGTACTTC. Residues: CSARAPGTQYF.

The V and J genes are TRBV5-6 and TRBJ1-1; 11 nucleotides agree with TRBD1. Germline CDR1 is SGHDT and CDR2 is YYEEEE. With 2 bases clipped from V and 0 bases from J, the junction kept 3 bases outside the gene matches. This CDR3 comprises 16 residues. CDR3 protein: CASSLGTGGLNTEAFF. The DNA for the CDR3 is TGTGCCAGCAGCTTAGGGACAGGGGGGTTGAACACTGAAGCTTTCTTT.

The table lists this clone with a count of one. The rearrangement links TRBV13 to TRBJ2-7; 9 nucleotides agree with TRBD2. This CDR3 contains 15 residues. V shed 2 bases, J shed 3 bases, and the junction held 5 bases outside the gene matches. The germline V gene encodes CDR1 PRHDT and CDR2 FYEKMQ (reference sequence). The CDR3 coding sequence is TGTGCCAGCAGCTTAAGTAGCGGGAGTTTCTACGAGCAGTACTTC. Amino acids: CASSLSSGSFYEQYF.

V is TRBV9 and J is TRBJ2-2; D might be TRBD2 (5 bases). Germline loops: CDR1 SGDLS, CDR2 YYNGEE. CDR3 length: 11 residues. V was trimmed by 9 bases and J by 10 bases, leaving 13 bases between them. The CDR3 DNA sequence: TGTGCCAACGCTAGAGCGGAGGAGCTGTTTTTT. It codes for CANARAEELFF.

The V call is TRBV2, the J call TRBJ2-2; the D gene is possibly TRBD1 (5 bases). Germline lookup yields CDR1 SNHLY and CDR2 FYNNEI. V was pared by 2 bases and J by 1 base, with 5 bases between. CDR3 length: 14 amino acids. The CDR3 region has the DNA TGTGCCAGCAGTGAAAGGGGGAACACCGGGGAGCTGTTTTTT. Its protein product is CASSERGNTGELFF.

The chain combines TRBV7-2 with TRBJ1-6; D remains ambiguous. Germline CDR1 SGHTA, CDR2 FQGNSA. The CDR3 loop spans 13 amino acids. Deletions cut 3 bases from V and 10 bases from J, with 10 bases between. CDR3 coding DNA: TGTGCCAGCAGCTTCGAGGGAACCTCACCCCTCCACTTT. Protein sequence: CASSFEGTSPLHF.

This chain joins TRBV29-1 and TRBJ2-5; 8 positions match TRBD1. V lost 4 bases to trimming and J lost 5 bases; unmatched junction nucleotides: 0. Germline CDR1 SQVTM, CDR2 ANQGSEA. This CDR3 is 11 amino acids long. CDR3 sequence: CSVGQGETQYF. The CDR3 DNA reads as TGCAGCGTTGGACAGGGGGAGACCCAGTACTTC.

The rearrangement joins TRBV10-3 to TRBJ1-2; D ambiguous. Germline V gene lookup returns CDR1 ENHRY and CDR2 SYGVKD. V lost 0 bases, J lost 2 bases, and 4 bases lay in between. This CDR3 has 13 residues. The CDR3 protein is CAISESQNYGYTF. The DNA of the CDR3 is TGTGCCATCAGTGAGTCGCAAAACTATGGCTACACCTTC.

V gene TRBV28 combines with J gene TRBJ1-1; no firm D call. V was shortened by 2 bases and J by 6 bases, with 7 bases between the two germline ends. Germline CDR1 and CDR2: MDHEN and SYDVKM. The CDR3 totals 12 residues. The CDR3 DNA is TGTGCCAGCAGTTTACGGGCGGCTGAAGCTTTCTTT. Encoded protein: CASSLRAAEAFF. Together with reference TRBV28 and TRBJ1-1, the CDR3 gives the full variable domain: DVKVTQSSRYLVKRTGEKVFLECVQDMDHENMFWYRQDPGLGLRLIYFSYDVKMKEKGDIPEGYSVSREKKERFSLILESASTNQTSMYLCASSLRAAEAFFGQGTRLTVV.

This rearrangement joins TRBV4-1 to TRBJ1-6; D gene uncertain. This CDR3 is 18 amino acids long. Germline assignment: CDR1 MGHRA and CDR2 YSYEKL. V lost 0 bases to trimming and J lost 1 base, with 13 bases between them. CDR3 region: CASSQDQPGLSYNSPLHF. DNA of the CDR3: TGCGCCAGCAGCCAAGATCAGCCCGGATTATCCTATAATTCACCCCTCCACTTT.

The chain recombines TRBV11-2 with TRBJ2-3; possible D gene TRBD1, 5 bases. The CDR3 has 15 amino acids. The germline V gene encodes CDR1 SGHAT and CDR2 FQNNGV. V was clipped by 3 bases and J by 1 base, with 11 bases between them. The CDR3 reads CASSLGFRGTDTQYF. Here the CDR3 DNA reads TGTGCCAGCAGCTTGGGTTTCAGGGGCACAGATACGCAGTATTTT.

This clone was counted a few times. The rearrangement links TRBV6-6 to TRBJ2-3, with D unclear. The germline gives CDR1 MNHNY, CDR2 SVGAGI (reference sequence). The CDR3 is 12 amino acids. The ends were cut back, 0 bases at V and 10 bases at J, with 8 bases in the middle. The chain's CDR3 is CASSYSEGAQYF. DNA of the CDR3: TGTGCCAGCAGTTACTCGGAAGGCGCGCAGTATTTT.

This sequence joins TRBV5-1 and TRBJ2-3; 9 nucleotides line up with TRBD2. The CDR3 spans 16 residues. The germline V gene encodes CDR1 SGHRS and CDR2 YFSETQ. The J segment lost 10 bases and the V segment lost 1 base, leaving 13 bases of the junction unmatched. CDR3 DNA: TGCGCCAGCAGCTTGTCAGGGGCTAGCGGGGAATGGGCGCAGTATTTT. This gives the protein CASSLSGASGEWAQYF.

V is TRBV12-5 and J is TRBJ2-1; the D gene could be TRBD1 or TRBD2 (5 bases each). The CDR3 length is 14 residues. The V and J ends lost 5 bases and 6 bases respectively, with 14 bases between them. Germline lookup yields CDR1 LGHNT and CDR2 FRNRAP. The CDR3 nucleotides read TGTGCTAGTGGTCTGGGACCGGTAGGCAATGAGCAGTTCTTC. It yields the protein CASGLGPVGNEQFF.

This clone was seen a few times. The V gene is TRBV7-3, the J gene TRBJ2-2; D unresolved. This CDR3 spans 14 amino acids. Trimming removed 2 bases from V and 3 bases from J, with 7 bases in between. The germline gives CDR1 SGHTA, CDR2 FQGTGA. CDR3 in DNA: TGTGCCAGCAGCTTAGGCGGACACACCGGGGAGCTGTTTTTT. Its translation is CASSLGGHTGELFF.

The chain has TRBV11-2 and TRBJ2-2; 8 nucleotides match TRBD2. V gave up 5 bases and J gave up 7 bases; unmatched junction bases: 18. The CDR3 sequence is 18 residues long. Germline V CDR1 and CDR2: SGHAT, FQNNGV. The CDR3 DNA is TGTGCCAGCAGCCCCCGTTTTGGGACTAGAGATACCGGCGGGGAGCTGTTTTTT. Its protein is CASSPRFGTRDTGGELFF.